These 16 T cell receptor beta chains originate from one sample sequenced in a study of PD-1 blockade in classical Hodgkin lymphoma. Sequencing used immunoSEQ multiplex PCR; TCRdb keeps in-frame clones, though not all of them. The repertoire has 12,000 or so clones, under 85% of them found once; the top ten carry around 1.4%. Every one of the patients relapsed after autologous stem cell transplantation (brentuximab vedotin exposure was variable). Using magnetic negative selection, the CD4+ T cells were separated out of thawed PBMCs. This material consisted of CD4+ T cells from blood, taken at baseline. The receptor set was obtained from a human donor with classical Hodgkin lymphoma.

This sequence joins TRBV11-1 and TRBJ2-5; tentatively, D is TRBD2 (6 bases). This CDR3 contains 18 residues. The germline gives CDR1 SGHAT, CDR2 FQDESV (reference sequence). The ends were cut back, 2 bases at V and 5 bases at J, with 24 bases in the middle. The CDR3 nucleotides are TGTGCCAGCAGCTTATTCCATGGGACCATCCTTGGGGGGGAGACCCAGTACTTC. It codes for CASSLFHGTILGGETQYF. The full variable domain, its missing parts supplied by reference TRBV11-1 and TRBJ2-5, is EAEVAQSPRYKITEKSQAVAFWCDPISGHATLYWYRQILGQGPELLVQFQDESVVDDSQLPKDRFSAERLKGVDSTLKIQPAELGDSAMYLCASSLFHGTILGGETQYFGPGTRLLVL.

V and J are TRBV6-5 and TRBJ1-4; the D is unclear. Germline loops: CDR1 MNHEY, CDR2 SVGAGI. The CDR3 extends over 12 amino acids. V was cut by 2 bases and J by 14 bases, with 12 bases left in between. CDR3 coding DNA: TGTGCCAGCAGTTACCGGGGAGGCAGTCTGTTTTTT. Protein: CASSYRGGSLFF.

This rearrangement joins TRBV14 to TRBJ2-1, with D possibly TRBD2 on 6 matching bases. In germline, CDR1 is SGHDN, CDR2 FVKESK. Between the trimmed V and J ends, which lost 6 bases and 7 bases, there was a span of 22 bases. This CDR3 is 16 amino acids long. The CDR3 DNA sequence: TGTGCCAGCAGGGGGGGTCGGGACGGAGGATTAAATGAGCAGTTCTTC. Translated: CASRGGRDGGLNEQFF.

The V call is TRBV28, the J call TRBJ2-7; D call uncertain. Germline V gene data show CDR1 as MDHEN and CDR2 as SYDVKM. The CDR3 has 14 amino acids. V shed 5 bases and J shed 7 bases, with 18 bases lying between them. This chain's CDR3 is CASSRQGRRWEQYF. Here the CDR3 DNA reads TGTGCCAGCAGTAGACAAGGCAGGAGATGGGAGCAGTACTTC.

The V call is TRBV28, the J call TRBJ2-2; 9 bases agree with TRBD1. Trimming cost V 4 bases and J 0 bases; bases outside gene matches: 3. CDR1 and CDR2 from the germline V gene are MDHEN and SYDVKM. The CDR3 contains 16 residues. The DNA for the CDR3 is TGTGCCAGCAGTTACCGACAGGGGGCGAACACCGGGGAGCTGTTTTTT. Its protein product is CASSYRQGANTGELFF. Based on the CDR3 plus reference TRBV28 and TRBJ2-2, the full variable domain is DVKVTQSSRYLVKRTGEKVFLECVQDMDHENMFWYRQDPGLGLRLIYFSYDVKMKEKGDIPEGYSVSREKKERFSLILESASTNQTSMYLCASSYRQGANTGELFFGEGSRLTVL.

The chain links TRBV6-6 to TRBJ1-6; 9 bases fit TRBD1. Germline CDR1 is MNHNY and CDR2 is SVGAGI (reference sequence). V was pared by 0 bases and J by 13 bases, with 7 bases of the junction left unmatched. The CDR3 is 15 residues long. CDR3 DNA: TGTGCCAGCAGTTACTCCCGGGACAGGGTGGTGCCCCTCCACTTT. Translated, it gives CASSYSRDRVVPLHF.

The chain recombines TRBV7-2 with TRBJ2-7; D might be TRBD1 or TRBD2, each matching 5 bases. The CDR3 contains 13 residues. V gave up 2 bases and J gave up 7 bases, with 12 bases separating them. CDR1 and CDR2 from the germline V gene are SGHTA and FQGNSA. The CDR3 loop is CASSLFPGREQYF. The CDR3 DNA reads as TGTGCCAGCAGCTTATTTCCGGGACGAGAGCAGTACTTC.

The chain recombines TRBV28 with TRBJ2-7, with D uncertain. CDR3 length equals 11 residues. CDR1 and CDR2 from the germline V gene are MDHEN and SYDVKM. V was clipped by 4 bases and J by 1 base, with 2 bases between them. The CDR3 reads CASSSSYEQYF. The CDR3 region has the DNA TGTGCCAGCAGTTCGTCCTACGAGCAGTACTTC.

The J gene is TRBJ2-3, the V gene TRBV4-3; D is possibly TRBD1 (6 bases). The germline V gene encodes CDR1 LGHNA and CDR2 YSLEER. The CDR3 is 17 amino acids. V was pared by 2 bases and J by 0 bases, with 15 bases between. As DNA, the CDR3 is TGCGCCAGCAGCCAATCAAGACTGGGGGCGAGCACAGATACGCAGTATTTT. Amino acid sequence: CASSQSRLGASTDTQYF.

Here the CDR3 DNA reads TGTGCCAGCAGCGGACCAGGCAGCGCCCACTACAATGAGCAGTTCTTC. Translation: CASSGPGSAHYNEQFF. V gene TRBV7-9 combines with J gene TRBJ2-1; D gene unclear. Trimming left V 5 bases short and J 3 bases short, with 17 bases between. The CDR3 consists of 16 residues. Germline V gives CDR1 SEHNR, CDR2 FQNEAQ (reference sequence).

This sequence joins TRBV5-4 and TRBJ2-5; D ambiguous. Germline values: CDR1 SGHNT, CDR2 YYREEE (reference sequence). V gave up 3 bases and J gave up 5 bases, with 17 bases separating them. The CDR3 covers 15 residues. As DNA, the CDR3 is TGTGCCAGCAGCTCCTACTCCTTTCTCGGGGAGACCCAGTACTTC. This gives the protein CASSSYSFLGETQYF.

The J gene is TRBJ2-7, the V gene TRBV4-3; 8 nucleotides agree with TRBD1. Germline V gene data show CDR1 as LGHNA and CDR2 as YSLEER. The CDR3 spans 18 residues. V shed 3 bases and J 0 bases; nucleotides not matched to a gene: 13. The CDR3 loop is CASSHQLLGTGSSYEQYF. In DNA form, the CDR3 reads TGCGCCAGCAGCCATCAACTACTCGGGACAGGAAGCTCCTACGAGCAGTACTTC.

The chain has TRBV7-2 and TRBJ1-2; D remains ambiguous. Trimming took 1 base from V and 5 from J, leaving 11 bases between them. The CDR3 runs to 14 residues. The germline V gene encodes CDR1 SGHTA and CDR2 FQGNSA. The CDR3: CASSLGGADYGYTF. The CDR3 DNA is TGTGCCAGCAGCTTAGGAGGAGCCGATTATGGCTACACCTTC. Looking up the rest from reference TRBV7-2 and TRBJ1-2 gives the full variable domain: GAGVSQSPSNKVTEKGKDVELRCDPISGHTALYWYRQSLGQGLEFLIYFQGNSAPDKSGLPSDRFSAERTGGSVSTLTIQRTQQEDSAVYLCASSLGGADYGYTFGSGTRLTVV.

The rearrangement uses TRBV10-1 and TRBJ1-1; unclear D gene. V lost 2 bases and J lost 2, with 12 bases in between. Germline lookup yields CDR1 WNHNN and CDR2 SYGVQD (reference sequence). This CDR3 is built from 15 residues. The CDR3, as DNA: TGCGCCAGCAGTGAGACCGCAAGGAGAAACACTGAAGCTTTCTTT. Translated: CASSETARRNTEAFF.

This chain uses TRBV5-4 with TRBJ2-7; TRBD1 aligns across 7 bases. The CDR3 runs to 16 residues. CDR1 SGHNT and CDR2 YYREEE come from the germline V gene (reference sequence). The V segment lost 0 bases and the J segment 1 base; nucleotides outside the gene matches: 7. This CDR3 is CASSLVGAGGSYEQYF. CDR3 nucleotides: TGTGCCAGCAGCTTGGTAGGTGCAGGGGGATCCTACGAGCAGTACTTC.

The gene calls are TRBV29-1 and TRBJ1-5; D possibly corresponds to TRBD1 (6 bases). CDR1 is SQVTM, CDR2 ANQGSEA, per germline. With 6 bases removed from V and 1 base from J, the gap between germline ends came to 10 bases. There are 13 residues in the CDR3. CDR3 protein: CSVADRSNQPQHF. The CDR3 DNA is TGCAGCGTGGCCGACAGGAGCAATCAGCCCCAGCATTTT.